This TCR beta chain came from a study of cytomegalovirus exposure and HLA in healthy donors. Across the study: The roughly 120 validation repertoires matched the 666 first-cohort repertoires in platform, a later analysis reported. Study-wide results and limits: Rare sequences made up most TCRs, while some public TCRs were found in many donors. Within the approximately 130 validation repertoires, first-cohort TCR clusters tended to co-occur, according to a later analysis.

Data came from immunoSEQ multiplex PCR; TCRdb stores just in-frame clones and leaves some out. In the table there are roughly 120,000 clones, approximately 90% of which are singletons. The germline V and J ends were trimmed by 0 bases and 3 bases, with 11 bases remaining between them. This CDR3 region has 15 residues. The germline gives CDR1 SGHAT, CDR2 FQNNGV. Points on this clone: Its specificity is not known.

Separation from the roughly 700-subject first cohort characterized the roughly 120-subject validation cohort, to which the donors belonged. This chain uses TRBV11-2 with TRBJ1-1; D remains unclear. The TCR sequence derives from a man between 18 and 35 years old in good health and CMV-seronegative. Sample: PBMCs. The CDR3 loop is CASSLDHRADTEAFF. CDR3 sequence (DNA): TGTGCCAGCAGCTTAGACCACCGAGCGGACACTGAAGCTTTCTTT.